A selection of T cell receptor beta chains follows, all from one sample in a study of shared clonotypes between healthy human individuals. Sequencing was performed with immunoSEQ multiplex PCR; in TCRdb, only in-frame clones are kept and a portion is missing. The top ten clones hold about 0.13% of a sample with a few million clones, nearly 97% of them seen once. The sequencing input was naive CD4+ T cells sorted from blood. All receptors derive from a man aged 18 to 29 in good health. CDR3s include the opening cysteine and the closing phenylalanine or tryptophan. D genes are given only for firm matches. Size tells how often a clone was seen (once, few, many) or the class of an expanded clone, and some rows leave it out.

>-|15|-|TRBJ1-2|TRBV28
CASSLSLGVNYGYTF
TGTGCCAGCAGTCTATCCCTGGGGGTTAACTATGGCTACACCTTC
>few|13|-|TRBJ2-7|TRBV10-1
CASSDRDLGEQYF
TGCGCCAGCAGTGACCGGGACCTGGGGGAGCAGTACTTC
>-|18|TRBD2|TRBJ2-3|TRBV9
CASSGPFGGDVFTDTQYF
TGTGCCAGCAGCGGCCCGTTCGGGGGGGACGTTTTCACAGATACGCAGTATTTT
>-|13|TRBD2|TRBJ2-5|TRBV2
CASRGEGRETQYF
TGTGCCAGCAGGGGGGAGGGACGGGAGACCCAGTACTTC
>once|14|-|TRBJ2-5|TRBV30
CAWSLRLGQETQYF
TGTGCCTGGAGTTTAAGACTGGGGCAAGAGACCCAGTACTTC
>-|15|TRBD2|TRBJ2-7|TRBV18
CASSPLAGDYYEQYF
TGTGCCAGCTCACCGCTAGCGGGGGACTACTACGAGCAGTACTTC
>-|14|TRBD1|TRBJ2-7|TRBV2
CASSPDRGAGEQYF
TGTGCCAGCAGCCCAGACAGGGGAGCGGGTGAGCAGTACTTC
>-|14|-|TRBJ2-2|TRBV5-1
CASSSTSGVGELFF
TGCGCCAGCAGCTCAACCTCAGGGGTCGGGGAGCTGTTTTTT
>-|14|-|TRBJ2-5|TRBV6-5
CASRPGTAQETQYF
TGTGCCAGCAGGCCGGGAACAGCTCAAGAGACCCAGTACTTC
>-|16|-|TRBJ2-5|TRBV18
CASSPPVRESRETQYF
TGTGCCAGCTCACCACCCGTCAGGGAGAGTCGGGAGACCCAGTACTTC
>-|15|-|TRBJ2-2|TRBV7-6
CASSPTAENTGELFF
TGTGCCAGCAGCCCTACAGCGGAGAACACCGGGGAGCTGTTTTTT
>-|18|TRBD1|TRBJ2-6|TRBV30
CAWSSFGQGTLGANVLTF
TGTGCCTGGAGTTCGTTCGGACAGGGAACGCTAGGGGCCAACGTCCTGACTTTC
>-|16|-|TRBJ1-5|TRBV19
CASTPPRTDSNQPQHF
TGTGCCAGTACCCCGCCCAGGACAGATAGCAATCAGCCCCAGCATTTT
>-|11|-|TRBJ2-7|TRBV2
CASSEQREQYF
TGTGCCAGCAGTGAACAGCGGGAGCAGTACTTC
>-|15|-|TRBJ2-5|TRBV2
CASSESADRTKTQYF
TGTGCCAGCAGTGAATCCGCCGACAGAACGAAGACCCAGTACTTC
>-|17|-|TRBJ2-2|TRBV14
CASSHQRWQGNTGELFF
TGTGCCAGCAGCCACCAGCGGTGGCAGGGGAACACCGGGGAGCTGTTTTTT
>-|15|TRBD1|TRBJ2-7|TRBV27
CASSTSRGSSYEQYF
TGTGCCAGCAGTACCTCCAGGGGGAGCTCCTACGAGCAGTACTTC
>-|14|TRBD2|TRBJ2-3|TRBV5-1
CASSQERESDTQYF
TGCGCCAGCAGCCAAGAGCGGGAGTCCGATACGCAGTATTTT
>-|15|-|TRBJ1-2|TRBV23-1
CASSHHPRDYYGYTF
TGCGCCAGCAGTCACCACCCTAGGGATTACTATGGCTACACCTTC
>-|14|-|TRBJ2-5|TRBV6-1
CASSKQGYQETQYF
TGTGCCAGCAGCAAGCAGGGGTACCAAGAGACCCAGTACTTC
>-|15|-|TRBJ2-7|TRBV19
CASSSSTVGGYEQYF
TGTGCCAGTAGTAGCTCGACAGTGGGGGGATACGAGCAGTACTTC
>once|15|-|TRBJ2-3|TRBV9
CASSVTPNGADTQYF
TGTGCCAGCAGCGTAACCCCCAATGGGGCAGATACGCAGTATTTT
>-|13|TRBD2|TRBJ2-1|TRBV2
CATAGDRYNEQFF
TGTGCCACAGCGGGAGACCGCTACAATGAGCAGTTCTTC
>-|15|TRBD2|TRBJ2-7|TRBV5-1
CASSSGGGIAYEQYF
TGCGCCAGCAGCTCGGGCGGGGGTATCGCCTACGAGCAGTACTTC
>-|12|-|TRBJ2-2|TRBV6-5
CAHGPLTGELFF
TGTGCCCACGGGCCATTGACCGGGGAGCTGTTTTTT
>-|15|-|TRBJ2-1|TRBV2
CASSERSVSYNEQFF
TGTGCCAGCAGTGAAAGGTCAGTTTCCTACAATGAGCAGTTCTTC
>-|16|TRBD2|TRBJ2-5|TRBV11-2
CASSSGLAGGLETQYF
TGTGCCAGCAGCTCGGGACTAGCGGGAGGTCTTGAGACCCAGTACTTC
>-|13|-|TRBJ1-6|TRBV7-3
CASSLQYNSPLHF
TGTGCCAGCAGCTTACAGTATAATTCACCCCTCCACTTT
>once|15|-|TRBJ2-2|TRBV6-6
CASSHGAGMAGELFF
TGTGCCAGCAGTCACGGAGCGGGCATGGCCGGGGAGCTGTTTTTT
>-|13|-|TRBJ2-7|TRBV18
CASSPRGGGEQYF
TGTGCCAGCTCTCCTCGCGGGGGCGGCGAGCAGTACTTC
>-|15|TRBD1|TRBJ2-1|TRBV7-9
CASSTGQGVNNEQFF
TGTGCCAGCAGCACAGGACAGGGGGTCAACAATGAGCAGTTCTTC
>once|17|-|TRBJ1-3|TRBV7-8
CASSLMTVPSSGNTIYF
TGTGCCAGCAGCTTAATGACAGTACCCTCCTCTGGAAACACCATATATTTT
>-|15|-|TRBJ1-4|TRBV27
CASSPQGALREKLFF
TGTGCCAGCAGTCCTCAGGGCGCTTTGAGGGAAAAACTGTTTTTT